This T cell receptor beta chain was obtained from a study of T-cell memory formation after mild COVID-19. For the study at large: Among the donors, TCR clusters were largely specific to each donor. The study, taken as a whole, reports: Day 15 to 85 contracting clones showed balanced CD4/CD8; later expanders leaned CD4+.

Amplification by 5'RACE using constant-segment primers produced TCR alpha and TCR beta cDNA libraries that carried sample barcodes and UMIs. TCRdb analysed the 5' RACE reads with MiXCR anew, one entry per CDR3 protein. Among roughly 180,000 distinct CDR3 sequences listed, 11% were seen once. Of note for this clonotype: What it recognizes is unknown.

The CDR3 is 14 amino acids. Trimming removed 8 bases at V and 9 bases at J, with 20 bases between. The sequencing sample was made of PBMCs or a T cell subset sorted from them (not recorded which). The V and J genes are TRBV12-3 or TRBV12-4 and TRBJ2-1; D is perhaps TRBD1 or TRBD2 (6 bases each). This TCR derives from a man younger than 30 who had mild COVID-19 (a few samples of this study predate the infection). Cell type and time point are not known. The CDR3 is CASSEKGGGFEQFF. CDR3 nucleotides: TGTGCCAGCTCGGAAAAGGGGGGAGGATTTGAGCAGTTCTTC.